These 19 T cell receptor beta chains originate from one sample sequenced in a study of blood T cell repertoires in COVID-19. Libraries were prepared by immunoSEQ multiplex PCR; TCRdb keeps only in-frame clonotypes and omits some of them. Of roughly 200,000 clones detected, approximately 86% appear once; the ten largest clones hold about 4.1%. Source material: PBMCs or T cells enriched from blood (not recorded which). Receptors originate from a woman aged 40 to 50 with acute COVID-19.

V and J are TRBV11-2 and TRBJ2-1; possibly TRBD1 for D (7 bases). Between the trimmed V and J ends, which lost 2 bases and 4 bases, there was a span of 15 bases. This CDR3 is built from 16 residues. Germline V CDR1 and CDR2: SGHAT, FQNNGV. CDR3 in DNA: TGTGCCAGCAGCTTATTTGGAGGGGGCGATTACAATGAGCAGTTCTTC. Protein sequence: CASSLFGGGDYNEQFF.

The chain recombines TRBV12-3 or TRBV12-4 with TRBJ2-1; D uncertain. The V end lost 3 bases, the J end lost 15 bases, and 15 bases lay between the germline ends. The CDR3 loop spans 12 amino acids. The CDR3 nucleotides are TGTGCCAGCAGTTTCCCCACTCGCGATCCGTTCTTC. Its translation is CASSFPTRDPFF.

This sequence joins TRBV5-1 and TRBJ2-7; D perhaps matches TRBD1 (5 bases). Germline V CDR1 and CDR2: SGHRS, YFSETQ. The CDR3 is made up of 15 amino acids. V was cut by 0 bases and J by 4 bases, with 14 bases left in between. In DNA, the CDR3 is TGCGCCAGCAGCTTGGGGACAAGCTGGTCTTACGAGCAGTACTTC. This codes for CASSLGTSWSYEQYF.

The rearrangement joins TRBV4-3 to TRBJ2-3; 7 bases are shared with TRBD2. J lost 2 bases, V lost 7 bases, and 6 bases had no gene match. CDR1 is LGHNA and CDR2 is YSLEER in the germline V gene. CDR3 length: 14 residues. CDR3 amino acids: CASTREPPTDTQYF. Written as DNA, the CDR3 is TGCGCCAGCACGCGGGAGCCCCCCACAGATACGCAGTATTTT.

The J gene is TRBJ2-1, the V gene TRBV25-1, with a weak D call TRBD2 (6 bases). The CDR3 contains 14 residues. Germline-derived CDR1 and CDR2 are MGHDK and SYGVNS. V was shortened by 1 base and J by 9 bases, with 13 bases between the two germline ends. DNA for the CDR3: TGTGCCAGCAGTGAATTTAGCGGAGCGACTGAGCAGTTCTTC. Protein sequence: CASSEFSGATEQFF.

The chain couples TRBV29-1 to TRBJ2-5; 7 positions match TRBD1. V trimming: 7 bases; J trimming: 5 bases; junction bases outside the gene matches: 7. From germline, CDR1 is SQVTM and CDR2 ANQGSEA. The CDR3 covers 12 residues. CDR3 sequence: CSGSYRGETQYF. CDR3 bases: TGCAGCGGATCTTACAGGGGCGAGACCCAGTACTTC.

The rearrangement uses TRBV19 and TRBJ2-2, with 7 bases that match TRBD1. CDR3 size: 16 residues. Germline V CDR1 and CDR2: LNHDA, SQIVND (reference sequence). The ends lost 5 bases at V and 0 bases at J; junction bases unmatched: 6. The CDR3 protein is CASSPLDRANTGELFF. For the CDR3, the DNA is TGTGCCAGTAGTCCGCTCGACAGGGCGAACACCGGGGAGCTGTTTTTT.

The V gene is TRBV5-4, the J gene TRBJ2-3, with 8 bases fitting TRBD1. Germline lookup yields CDR1 SGHNT and CDR2 YYREEE (reference sequence). The CDR3 covers 19 residues. V trimming: 3 bases; J trimming: 8 bases; junction bases outside the gene matches: 23. CDR3 coding DNA: TGTGCCAGCAGCTCGAGTGTGGGATGGGCGGGACAGGTCCTTGTTACGCAGTATTTT. This encodes CASSSSVGWAGQVLVTQYF.

V and J are TRBV28 and TRBJ2-7, with TRBD1 identical over 11 bases. The germline V gene encodes CDR1 MDHEN and CDR2 SYDVKM. V shed 2 bases, J shed 7 bases, and the junction held 10 bases outside the gene matches. The CDR3 runs to 16 residues. Here the CDR3 reads CASSLPGTGGRSEQYF. CDR3 DNA sequence: TGTGCCAGCAGTTTACCCGGGACAGGGGGTCGGAGTGAGCAGTACTTC.

The chain employs TRBV12-5 and TRBJ2-5; 7 bases are a match to TRBD1. The germline CDR1 and CDR2 sequences are LGHNT and FRNRAP. CDR3 length equals 13 residues. V shed 8 bases, J shed 5 bases, and the junction held 8 bases outside the gene matches. CDR3 residues: CASLGGQAETQYF. CDR3 in DNA: TGTGCTAGTTTAGGCGGACAGGCGGAGACCCAGTACTTC. The complete variable domain, with remaining parts taken from reference TRBV12-5 and TRBJ2-5, reads DARVTQTPRHKVTEMGQEVTMRCQPILGHNTVFWYRQTMMQGLELLAYFRNRAPLDDSGMPKDRFSAEMPDATLATLKIQPSEPRDSAVYFCASLGGQAETQYFGPGTRLLVL.

The rearrangement joins TRBV27 to TRBJ2-1; 14 nucleotides match TRBD2. The CDR3 is 16 amino acids. In germline, CDR1 is MNHEY, CDR2 SMNVEV (reference sequence). With 5 bases clipped from V and 9 bases from J, the junction kept 9 bases outside the gene matches. The CDR3 sequence is CASSRAGTSGSSEQFF. As DNA, the CDR3 is TGTGCCAGCAGTCGAGCCGGGACTAGCGGGAGTAGTGAGCAGTTCTTC.

The chain joins TRBV11-2 to TRBJ1-1; the match to TRBD1 covers 7 bases. Germline lookup yields CDR1 SGHAT and CDR2 FQNNGV. The CDR3 contains 16 residues. J was trimmed by 2 bases and V by 3 bases; bases with no gene match: 9. The CDR3 DNA is TGTGCCAGCAGCTTGTCTCAAGGGGGCGGTAACACTGAAGCTTTCTTT. Its protein product is CASSLSQGGGNTEAFF.

The chain combines TRBV28 with TRBJ1-1, with 7 bases that match TRBD1. The CDR3 totals 14 residues. Trimming took 2 bases from V and 2 from J; bases not matched to a gene: 2. The V gene's germline CDR1 is MDHEN and CDR2 SYDVKM. CDR3 DNA sequence: TGTGCCAGCAGTTTAGGACAGGCAAACACTGAAGCTTTCTTT. Its translation: CASSLGQANTEAFF.

This clone appeared a single time. V usage is TRBV18 and J usage is TRBJ2-7, with 8 bases identical to TRBD2. The germline V gene has CDR1 KGHSH and CDR2 LQKENI. This CDR3 is 15 amino acids long. The trim removed 1 base at V and 4 bases at J, leaving 6 bases unmatched. The CDR3 loop reads CASSPLPAGVYEQYF. The DNA of the CDR3 is TGTGCCAGCTCACCACTCCCAGCGGGAGTATACGAGCAGTACTTC.

This chain joins TRBV3-1 (or the pseudogene TRBV3-2) and TRBJ1-3; TRBD1 is a possible D gene (6 bases). Looked up from germline, CDR1 is LGHDT and CDR2 is YNNKEL (reference sequence). The V end was cut by 1 base, the J end by 0 bases, with 13 bases between. The CDR3 has 17 amino acids. CDR3 nucleotides: TGTGCCAGCAGCCAAGGAACAGGGATGAGCTCTGGAAACACCATATATTTT. Protein: CASSQGTGMSSGNTIYF.

The V call is TRBV2, the J call TRBJ2-7, with D hard to call. Germline lookup yields CDR1 SNHLY and CDR2 FYNNEI. The CDR3 has 14 amino acids. V shed 7 bases and J shed 0 bases, with 13 bases lying between them. The CDR3 DNA reads TGTGCCAGCACTTTAGGCAGACTCTCCTACGAGCAGTACTTC. Translating gives CASTLGRLSYEQYF.

J is TRBJ1-6 and V is TRBV7-3; D not resolved. Trimming removed 3 bases at V and 6 bases at J, with 6 bases between. The V gene's germline CDR1 is SGHTA and CDR2 FQGTGA. CDR3 length equals 13 residues. The CDR3 region has the DNA TGTGCCAGCAGCTTTGAGGGTAATTCACCCCTCCACTTT. As protein: CASSFEGNSPLHF.

There are a few counts of this clone. The rearrangement links TRBV25-1 to TRBJ2-1, with 7 bases that match TRBD2. With V trimmed by 3 bases and J by 5 bases, 7 bases remained unmatched. CDR1 and CDR2 (germline): MGHDK, SYGVNS. This CDR3 spans 15 amino acids. This chain's CDR3 is CASSDGPAGNNEQFF. In DNA form, the CDR3 reads TGTGCCAGCAGTGATGGACCAGCGGGGAACAATGAGCAGTTCTTC.

This clone came up a few times. The V call is TRBV5-6, the J call TRBJ2-2; 7 nucleotides align to TRBD1. The CDR3 covers 15 residues. With 4 bases clipped from V and 9 bases from J, the junction kept 12 bases outside the gene matches. Germline V lookup: CDR1 SGHDT, CDR2 YYEEEE. Here the CDR3 DNA reads TGTGCCAGCAGCCCCCAACAGGGGAAAGGGCGGGAGCTGTTTTTT. It codes for CASSPQQGKGRELFF. The full variable domain, completed using reference TRBV5-6 and TRBJ2-2, is DAGVTQSPTHLIKTRGQQVTLRCSPKSGHDTVSWYQQALGQGPQFIFQYYEEEERQRGNFPDRFSGHQFPNYSSELNVNALLLGDSALYLCASSPQQGKGRELFFGEGSRLTVL.